This entry lists 21 T cell receptor beta chains sequenced from one sample in a study of technical replicates of blood from a few donors. Repertoires were generated with immunoSEQ multiplex PCR, while TCRdb's copy carries only in-frame clones and drops some. Of about 62,000 clones detected, roughly nine tenths appear once; the ten largest clones hold 4% to 5.5%. The sample consisted of PBMCs. These receptors all stem from a human donor in good health. Some clones in this sample may be carry-over from other donors' samples.

V and J are TRBV29-1 and TRBJ2-2; possibly TRBD1 for D (7 bases). There are 14 residues in the CDR3. Looked up from germline, CDR1 is SQVTM and CDR2 is ANQGSEA. Trimming pared 4 bases from V and 2 bases from J, leaving 11 bases between. The CDR3 DNA is TGCAGCGTTGCGGGGGACAGCAACACCGGGGAGCTGTTTTTT. Protein product: CSVAGDSNTGELFF.

CDR3: CASSPMAGENGYTF. The CDR3 region has the DNA TGCGCCAGCAGCCCAATGGCAGGGGAAAATGGCTACACCTTC. The J gene is TRBJ1-2, the V gene TRBV5-1, with D possibly TRBD1 on 6 matching bases. The CDR3 is 14 amino acids. V was cut by 4 bases and J by 6 bases, with 16 bases left in between. Looked up from germline, CDR1 is SGHRS and CDR2 is YFSETQ.

This rearrangement joins TRBV27 to TRBJ2-1, with TRBD2 matching over 10 bases. The CDR3 sequence is 13 residues long. Losses at the gene ends were 6 bases for V and 9 bases for J; bases not matched to a gene: 5. The germline gives CDR1 MNHEY, CDR2 SMNVEV (reference sequence). DNA of the CDR3: TGTGCCAGCAGCCCTAGCGGGAGCAGTGAGCAGTTCTTC. It yields the protein CASSPSGSSEQFF.

The CDR3 DNA reads as TGCGCCAGCAGCCAAGCCCTCGGCAATGCGGCGGAAAAACTGTTTTTT. Translation: CASSQALGNAAEKLFF. The V gene is TRBV5-1, the J gene TRBJ1-4; no definite D call. The germline V and J ends were trimmed by 4 bases and 8 bases, with 21 bases remaining between them. Germline-derived CDR1 and CDR2 are SGHRS and YFSETQ. The CDR3 contains 16 residues.

The J gene is TRBJ1-1, the V gene TRBV29-1, with unresolved D. The CDR3 is 17 residues long. Germline loops: CDR1 SQVTM, CDR2 ANQGSEA. V lost 4 bases and J 4 bases, leaving 25 bases between the germline ends. This chain's CDR3 is CSVVPVRRGTRGTEAFF. In nucleotides, the CDR3 is TGCAGCGTTGTCCCGGTTCGCCGTGGTACCCGGGGCACTGAAGCTTTCTTT. Full variable domain (rest looked up from reference TRBV29-1 and TRBJ1-1): SAVISQKPSRDICQRGTSLTIQCQVDSQVTMMFWYRQQPGQSLTLIATANQGSEATYESGFVIDKFPISRPNLTFSTLTVSNMSPEDSSIYLCSVVPVRRGTRGTEAFFGQGTRLTVV.

The chain couples TRBV21-1 to TRBJ1-5; the table's D call TRBD1 went unverified against the DNA. TRBV21-1 is termed a pseudogene. The length of the CDR3 is 15 residues. The CDR3 loop is CASSHQGQGNQPQHF. CDR3 coding DNA: TGTGCCAGCAGCCACCAGGGACAGGGAAATCAGCCCCAGCATTTT.

This chain links TRBV4-1 with TRBJ2-7; 7 nucleotides align to TRBD1. The CDR3 contains 16 residues. V shed 4 bases, J shed 3 bases, and the junction held 12 bases outside the gene matches. Germline values: CDR1 MGHRA, CDR2 YSYEKL. The CDR3 bases are TGCGCCAGCAGCCCTGAAGACAGGGCTTCGGGCTACGAGCAGTACTTC. Its translation: CASSPEDRASGYEQYF.

V usage is TRBV7-9 and J usage is TRBJ2-7; D possibly corresponds to TRBD1 (6 bases). The length of the CDR3 is 14 residues. The V and J ends lost 6 bases and 0 bases respectively, with 12 bases between them. Germline V gives CDR1 SEHNR, CDR2 FQNEAQ (reference sequence). CDR3 nucleotide sequence: TGTGCCAGCAGTTCAGACAGGAGCTCCTACGAGCAGTACTTC. Translation: CASSSDRSSYEQYF.

The V gene is TRBV27, the J gene TRBJ2-3, with 7 nucleotides matching TRBD1. The junction had 12 bases not matched to a gene; V was cut back by 2 bases and J by 4 bases. This CDR3 has 17 amino acids. CDR1 is MNHEY and CDR2 is SMNVEV in the germline V gene (reference sequence). This CDR3 is CASSLRLTGRGSDTQYF. The CDR3 region has the DNA TGTGCCAGCAGTTTAAGGCTCACGGGCAGGGGGTCAGATACGCAGTATTTT.

In nucleotides, the CDR3 is TGTGCCATCAGTGAGTCACCCGCGCGGCAAGAGACCCAGTACTTC. It specifies CAISESPARQETQYF. The chain employs TRBV10-3 and TRBJ2-5, with D unclear. Germline CDR1 ENHRY, CDR2 SYGVKD. The CDR3 spans 15 residues. V was trimmed by 0 bases and J by 2 bases, leaving 10 bases between them.

This rearrangement joins TRBV7-9 to TRBJ1-4, with a weak D call TRBD1 (6 bases). Germline V gene data show CDR1 as SEHNR and CDR2 as FQNEAQ (reference sequence). Trimming pared 2 bases from V and 2 bases from J, leaving 12 bases between. This CDR3 is built from 16 residues. The CDR3 here is CASSLSPQGTNEKLFF. The CDR3 DNA is TGTGCCAGCAGCTTAAGTCCACAGGGTACTAATGAAAAACTGTTTTTT.

The V gene is TRBV11-2, the J gene TRBJ2-1, with 7 bases fitting TRBD2. The V segment lost 6 bases and the J segment 3 bases; nucleotides outside the gene matches: 8. CDR1 and CDR2 from the germline V gene are SGHAT and FQNNGV. The CDR3 covers 15 residues. Here the CDR3 reads CASSLEPSGYNEQFF. Here the CDR3 DNA reads TGTGCCAGCAGTCTAGAGCCTAGCGGCTACAATGAGCAGTTCTTC.

The gene calls are TRBV7-9 and TRBJ1-2; 7 nucleotides align to TRBD1. This CDR3 is built from 15 residues. J lost 0 bases, V lost 4 bases, and 5 bases had no gene match. Per germline, CDR1 SEHNR and CDR2 FQNEAQ (reference sequence). CDR3 DNA sequence: TGTGCCAGCAGCTCGACAGGGTTTTCTAACTATGGCTACACCTTC. It is translated as CASSSTGFSNYGYTF.

The chain combines TRBV15 with TRBJ1-6; the match to TRBD1 covers 8 bases. This CDR3 region has 13 residues. CDR1 LNHNV and CDR2 YYDKDF come from the germline V gene (reference sequence). The J segment lost 7 bases and the V segment lost 9 bases, leaving 5 bases of the junction unmatched. Here the CDR3 DNA reads TGTGCCACATCGGGACAGGAAAATTCACCCCTCCACTTT. Translation gives CATSGQENSPLHF. The variable domain in full, completed from reference TRBV15 and TRBJ1-6, reads DAMVIQNPRYQVTQFGKPVTLSCSQTLNHNVMYWYQQKSSQAPKLLFHYYDKDFNNEADTPDNFQSRRPNTSFCFLDIRSPGLGDTAMYLCATSGQENSPLHFGNGTRLTVT.

The chain joins TRBV29-1 to TRBJ1-2, with 10 nucleotides matching TRBD1. CDR3 length equals 13 residues. Per the germline V gene, CDR1 is SQVTM and CDR2 is ANQGSEA. The CDR3 is CRAPGQGNYGYTF. CDR3 nucleotide sequence: TGCAGAGCCCCGGGACAGGGGAACTATGGCTACACCTTC.

The chain couples TRBV19 to TRBJ2-5; possible D gene TRBD1, 6 bases. The V gene's germline CDR1 is LNHDA and CDR2 SQIVND (reference sequence). The CDR3 is 14 residues long. V was trimmed by 0 bases and J by 3 bases, leaving 8 bases between them. As DNA, the CDR3 is TGTGCCAGTAGTATAGATCAGGGGAAAGAGACCCAGTACTTC. This encodes CASSIDQGKETQYF.

The J gene is TRBJ2-5, the V gene TRBV30; D ambiguous. The CDR3 spans 12 residues. Germline CDR1 GTSNPN, CDR2 SVGIG (reference sequence). Trimming took 4 bases from V and 0 from J, leaving 6 bases between them. CDR3 DNA sequence: TGTGCCTGGAACGGTAACCAAGAGACCCAGTACTTC. Its translation: CAWNGNQETQYF.

V is TRBV5-6 and J is TRBJ1-5, with 9 nucleotides matching TRBD1. The V and J ends lost 1 base and 6 bases, in that order; junction bases with no gene match: 5. This CDR3 is built from 15 residues. Germline V gene data show CDR1 as SGHDT and CDR2 as YYEEEE. In DNA, the CDR3 is TGTGCCAGCAGCTTGTACAGGGGGCAAGGTCAGCCCCAGCATTTT. The encoded protein is CASSLYRGQGQPQHF.

V is TRBV4-3 and J is TRBJ1-1, with unresolved D. Deletions cut 3 bases from V and 5 bases from J, with 22 bases between. This CDR3 region has 17 residues. Germline values: CDR1 LGHNA, CDR2 YSLEER. CDR3 protein: CASSQGDSRRGETEAFF. CDR3 bases: TGCGCCAGCAGCCAGGGCGACTCCCGTCGGGGAGAGACTGAAGCTTTCTTT.

Concerning this clone itself: The junction departs from germline at one end; a sequencing error may be responsible. The chain couples TRBV5-1 to TRBJ2-5, with 9 positions matching TRBD2. Germline values: CDR1 SGHRS, CDR2 YFSETQ. CDR3 length: 15 amino acids. CDR3 loop: CAGSPGLAGQETQYF. In DNA, the CDR3 is TGCGCCGGCAGCCCCGGGCTAGCGGGGCAAGAGACCCAGTACTTC.

The chain carries TRBV6-4 and TRBJ2-1; 10 bases map to TRBD2. With 0 bases clipped from V and 5 bases from J, the junction kept 4 bases outside the gene matches. The CDR3 is 16 amino acids. Germline-derived CDR1 and CDR2 are MRHNA and SNTAGT. CDR3 region: CASSDSSGGDHNEQFF. The DNA for the CDR3 is TGTGCCAGCAGTGACTCAAGCGGGGGGGACCACAATGAGCAGTTCTTC.